This TCR beta chain was sequenced for a study of human T cells and chemical hapten exposure. The CDR3 consists of 12 residues. Trimming removed 5 bases from V and 8 bases from J; junction bases left unmatched: 6. Germline V gene data show CDR1 as DFQATT and CDR2 as SNEGSKA (reference sequence). TCRdb used MiXCR to reprocess the RACE reads, holding one entry per CDR3 protein. Among more than 70,000 distinct CDR3 sequences listed, roughly 12% were seen once. Noted time point: patch test 2, 6 weeks after DPC sensitization. Treatment specified: therapeutic diphenylcyclopropenone sensitization with weekly scalp DPC. Blood sampling occurred before each patch-test application.

This receptor was taken from a man aged 18 to 35 with alopecia areata. Some clones in this sample may be carry-over from other donors' samples. The input for sequencing was whole blood, taken in connection with sensitization to the hapten diphenylcyclopropenone (DPC). This chain uses TRBV20-1 with TRBJ1-1; TRBD1 matches at 9 bases. The CDR3 region has the DNA TGCAGTGCTTTAACAGGGGGCGCCGAAGCTTTCTTT. Amino acid sequence: CSALTGGAEAFF.